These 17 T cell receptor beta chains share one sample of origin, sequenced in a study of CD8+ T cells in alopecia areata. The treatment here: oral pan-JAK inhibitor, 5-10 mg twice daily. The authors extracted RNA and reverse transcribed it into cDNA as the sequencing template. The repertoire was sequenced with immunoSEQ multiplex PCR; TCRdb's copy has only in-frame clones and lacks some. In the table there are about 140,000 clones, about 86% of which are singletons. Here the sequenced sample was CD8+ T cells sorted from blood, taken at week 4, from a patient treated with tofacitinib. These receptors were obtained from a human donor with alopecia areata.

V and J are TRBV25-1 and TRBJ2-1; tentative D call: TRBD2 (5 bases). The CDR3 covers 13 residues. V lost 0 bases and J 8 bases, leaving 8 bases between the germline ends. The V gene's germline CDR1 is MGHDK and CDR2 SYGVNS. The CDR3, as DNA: TGTGCCAGCAGTGAATACGCGAGGGATGAGCAGTTCTTC. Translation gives CASSEYARDEQFF.

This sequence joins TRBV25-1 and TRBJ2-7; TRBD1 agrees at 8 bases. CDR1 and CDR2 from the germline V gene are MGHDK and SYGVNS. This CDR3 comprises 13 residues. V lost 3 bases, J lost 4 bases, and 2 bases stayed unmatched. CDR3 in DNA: TGTGCCAGCAGTGATTGGGACAGGTACGAGCAGTACTTC. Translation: CASSDWDRYEQYF.

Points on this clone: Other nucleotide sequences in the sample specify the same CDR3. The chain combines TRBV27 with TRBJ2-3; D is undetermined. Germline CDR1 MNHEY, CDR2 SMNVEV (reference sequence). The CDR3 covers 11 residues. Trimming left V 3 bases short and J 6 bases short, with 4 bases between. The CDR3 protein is CASSFGDTQYF. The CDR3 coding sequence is TGTGCCAGCAGTTTTGGTGATACGCAGTATTTT.

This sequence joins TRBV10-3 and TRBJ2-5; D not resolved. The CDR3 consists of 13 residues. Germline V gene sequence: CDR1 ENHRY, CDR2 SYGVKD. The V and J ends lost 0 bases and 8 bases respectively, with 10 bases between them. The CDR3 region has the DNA TGTGCCATCAGTGAGTCCAACAGTCGAACCCAGTACTTC. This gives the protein CAISESNSRTQYF.

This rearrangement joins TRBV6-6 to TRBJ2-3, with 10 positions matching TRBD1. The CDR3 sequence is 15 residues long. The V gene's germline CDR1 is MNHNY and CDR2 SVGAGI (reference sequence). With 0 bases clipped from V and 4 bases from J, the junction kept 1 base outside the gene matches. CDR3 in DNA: TGTGCCAGCAGTTACTCCGGACAGGGGGCAGATACGCAGTATTTT. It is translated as CASSYSGQGADTQYF.

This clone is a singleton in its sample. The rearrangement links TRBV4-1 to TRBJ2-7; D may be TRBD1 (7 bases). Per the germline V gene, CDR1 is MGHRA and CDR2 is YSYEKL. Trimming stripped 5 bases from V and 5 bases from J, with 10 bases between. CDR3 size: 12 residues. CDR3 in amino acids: CASSGGTDEQYF. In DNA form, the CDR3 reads TGCGCCAGCAGCGGGGGGACAGACGAGCAGTACTTC.

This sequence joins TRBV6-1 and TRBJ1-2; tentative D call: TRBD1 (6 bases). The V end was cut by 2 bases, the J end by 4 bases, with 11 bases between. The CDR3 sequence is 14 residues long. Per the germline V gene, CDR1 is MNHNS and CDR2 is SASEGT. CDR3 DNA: TGTGCCAGCAGTGAAAGGGGGTCCGGCTATGGCTACACCTTC. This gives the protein CASSERGSGYGYTF.

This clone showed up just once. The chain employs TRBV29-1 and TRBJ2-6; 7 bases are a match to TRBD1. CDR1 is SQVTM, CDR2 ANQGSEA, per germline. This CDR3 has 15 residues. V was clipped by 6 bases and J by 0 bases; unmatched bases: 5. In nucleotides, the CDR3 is TGCAGCGTGGGGGACAGAAGCTCTGGGGCCAACGTCCTGACTTTC. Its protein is CSVGDRSSGANVLTF.

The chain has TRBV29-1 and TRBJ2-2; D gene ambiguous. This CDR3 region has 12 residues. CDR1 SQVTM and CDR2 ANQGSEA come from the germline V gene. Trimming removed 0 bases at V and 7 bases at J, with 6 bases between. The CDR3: CSVEDRVGELFF. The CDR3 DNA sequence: TGCAGCGTTGAAGATCGGGTCGGGGAGCTGTTTTTT.

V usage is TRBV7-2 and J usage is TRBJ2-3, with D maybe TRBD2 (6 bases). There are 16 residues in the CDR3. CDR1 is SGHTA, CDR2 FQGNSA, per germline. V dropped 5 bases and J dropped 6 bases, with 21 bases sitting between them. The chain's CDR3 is CASSATRVLFLDTQYF. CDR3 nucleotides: TGTGCCAGCAGCGCGACTAGAGTGTTGTTTTTGGATACGCAGTATTTT.

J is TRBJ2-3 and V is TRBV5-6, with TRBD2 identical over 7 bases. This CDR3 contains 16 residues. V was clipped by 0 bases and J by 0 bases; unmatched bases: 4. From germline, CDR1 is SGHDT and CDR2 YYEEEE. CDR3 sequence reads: CASSLVLADSTDTQYF. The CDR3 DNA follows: TGTGCCAGCAGCTTGGTGCTAGCGGATAGCACAGATACGCAGTATTTT.

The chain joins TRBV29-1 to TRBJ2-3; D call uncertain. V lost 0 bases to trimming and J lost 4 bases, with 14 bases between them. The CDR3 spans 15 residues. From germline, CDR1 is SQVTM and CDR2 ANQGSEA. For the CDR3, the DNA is TGCAGCGTTGAAGATCGAGATATTTCCCCAGATACGCAGTATTTT. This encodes CSVEDRDISPDTQYF.

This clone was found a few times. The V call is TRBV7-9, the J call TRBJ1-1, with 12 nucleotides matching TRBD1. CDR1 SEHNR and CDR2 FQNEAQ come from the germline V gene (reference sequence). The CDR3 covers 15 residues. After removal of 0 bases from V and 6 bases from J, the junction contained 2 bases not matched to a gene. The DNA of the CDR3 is TGTGCCAGCAGCTTAGCCGGGACAGGGGGCCCTGAAGCTTTCTTT. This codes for CASSLAGTGGPEAFF.

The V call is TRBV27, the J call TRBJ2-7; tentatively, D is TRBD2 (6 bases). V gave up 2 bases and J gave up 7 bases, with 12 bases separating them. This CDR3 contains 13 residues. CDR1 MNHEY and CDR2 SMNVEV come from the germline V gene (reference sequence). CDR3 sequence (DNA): TGTGCCAGCAGTTTACGATTTGGGAGGGAGCAGTACTTC. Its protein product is CASSLRFGREQYF.

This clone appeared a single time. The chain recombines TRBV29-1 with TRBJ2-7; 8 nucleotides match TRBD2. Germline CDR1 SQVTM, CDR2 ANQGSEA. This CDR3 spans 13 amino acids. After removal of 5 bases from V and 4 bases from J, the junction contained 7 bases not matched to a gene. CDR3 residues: CSVRTSKVYEQYF. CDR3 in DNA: TGCAGCGTTCGGACTAGCAAGGTGTACGAGCAGTACTTC.

The CDR3 nucleotides read TGTGCCAGCAGTTTCTCCGGGACCGGATACTACGAGCAGTACTTC. This gives the protein CASSFSGTGYYEQYF. The V and J genes are TRBV27 and TRBJ2-7; D may match TRBD1 or TRBD2 (5 bases each). CDR3 length: 15 residues. Trimming left V 3 bases short and J 3 bases short, with 15 bases between. Germline V CDR1 and CDR2: MNHEY, SMNVEV (reference sequence).

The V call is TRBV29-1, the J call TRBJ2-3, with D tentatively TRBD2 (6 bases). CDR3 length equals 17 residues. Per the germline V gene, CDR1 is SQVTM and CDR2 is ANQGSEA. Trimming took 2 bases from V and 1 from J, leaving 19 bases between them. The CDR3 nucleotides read TGCAGCGTTGAACACCCTGACCGGGGGAAGGGCACAGATACGCAGTATTTT. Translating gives CSVEHPDRGKGTDTQYF.